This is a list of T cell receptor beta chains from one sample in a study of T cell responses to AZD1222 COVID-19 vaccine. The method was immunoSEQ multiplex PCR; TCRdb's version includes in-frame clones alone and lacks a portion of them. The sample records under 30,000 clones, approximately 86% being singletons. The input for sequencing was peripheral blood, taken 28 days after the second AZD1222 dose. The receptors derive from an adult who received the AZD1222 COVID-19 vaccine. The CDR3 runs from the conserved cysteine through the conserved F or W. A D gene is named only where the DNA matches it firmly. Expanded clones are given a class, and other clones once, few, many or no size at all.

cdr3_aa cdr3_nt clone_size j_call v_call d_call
CASRLSQGAGANVLTF TGTGCCAGCAGGCTAAGCCAGGGGGCTGGGGCCAACGTCCTGACTTTC . TRBJ2-6 TRBV27 TRBD1
CASSLYGRVLSGYTF TGTGCCAGCAGTTTATATGGCAGGGTTTTAAGTGGCTACACCTTC . TRBJ1-2 TRBV28 .
CASSRDSSYEQYF TGTGCCAGCAGCCGGGACAGCTCCTACGAGCAGTACTTC few TRBJ2-7 TRBV27 TRBD1
CASRKGRTATDTQYF TGTGCCAGCAGAAAGGGGAGAACCGCGACAGATACGCAGTATTTT . TRBJ2-3 TRBV7-2 .
CASRSDRGANYEQYF TGTGCCAGCAGGTCGGACAGGGGGGCCAACTACGAGCAGTACTTC medium-sized TRBJ2-7 TRBV7-9 TRBD1
CASSPTGQGSRVHF TGCGCCAGCAGCCCAACCGGGCAGGGGTCGAGGGTCCACTTT . TRBJ1-6 TRBV5-1 .
CASSSRDRAYEQYF TGTGCCAGTAGTTCCCGGGACAGGGCCTACGAGCAGTACTTC once TRBJ2-7 TRBV19 TRBD1
CASSSGGLAGVEQYF TGCGCCAGCAGCTCGGGGGGACTAGCGGGAGTCGAGCAGTACTTC . TRBJ2-7 TRBV5-1 TRBD2
CASRSEAPRGAFF TGTGCCAGCAGGTCGGAAGCCCCAAGAGGAGCTTTCTTT . TRBJ1-1 TRBV28 .
CASSASDRGHQPQHF TGTGCCAGCAGCGCGTCCGACAGGGGGCATCAGCCCCAGCATTTT . TRBJ1-5 TRBV9 TRBD1
CASSFIPSHSDRRNEKLFF TGTGCCAGCAGTTTTATACCAAGTCATTCGGACAGGCGAAATGAAAAACTGTTTTTT few TRBJ1-4 TRBV28 TRBD1
CASSMMRQGHGDTQYF TGTGCCAGTAGTATGATGCGACAGGGCCATGGAGATACGCAGTATTTT once TRBJ2-3 TRBV19 TRBD1
CASSSIAADTQYF TGTGCCAGCAGCTCGATAGCAGCAGATACGCAGTATTTT . TRBJ2-3 TRBV7-3 .
CASSRGTNTEAFF TGTGCCAGCAGCCGAGGGACGAACACTGAAGCTTTCTTT . TRBJ1-1 TRBV12-3/TRBV12-4 .
CASGSPNRFEQFF TGTGCTAGTGGCTCCCCCAACAGGTTTGAGCAGTTCTTC . TRBJ2-1 TRBV12-5 .
CATVPGTGEADTQYF TGTGCCACCGTCCCCGGGACAGGGGAAGCAGATACGCAGTATTTT . TRBJ2-3 TRBV10-3 TRBD1
CASSPPGLQRSYEQYF TGCGCCAGCAGCCCGCCCGGTTTACAGAGGTCCTACGAGCAGTACTTC once TRBJ2-7 TRBV5-1 .
CASSRRDRGHRNEQFF TGTGCCAGCAGCAGAAGGGACAGGGGGCATCGGAATGAGCAGTTCTTC . TRBJ2-1 TRBV21-1 .
CAWDHGTGREQYF TGTGCCTGGGATCACGGGACAGGCCGGGAGCAGTACTTC . TRBJ2-7 TRBV30 TRBD1
CASSESAGYYEQYF TGTGCCAGCAGTGAATCGGCAGGGTACTACGAGCAGTACTTC . TRBJ2-7 TRBV2 .
CATSGQGSEKLFF TGTGCCACCAGTGGACAGGGGAGTGAAAAACTGTTTTTT . TRBJ1-4 TRBV24-1 TRBD1
CASMSSGGPQETQYF TGTGCCAGCATGTCTAGCGGGGGGCCGCAAGAGACCCAGTACTTC . TRBJ2-5 TRBV28 TRBD2
CASRNQGATYGYTF TGTGCCAGTCGCAACCAGGGGGCGACCTATGGCTACACCTTC . TRBJ1-2 TRBV6-5 TRBD1
CASSIRGSTDTQYF TGTGCCAGCAGTATAAGGGGTAGCACAGATACGCAGTATTTT . TRBJ2-3 TRBV27 .
CASSSAARGANEQFF TGTGCCAGCAGTTCAGCTGCCCGAGGGGCGAATGAGCAGTTCTTC once TRBJ2-1 TRBV5-4 .
CASSQDYSYVMNTEAFF TGTGCCAGCAGCCAAGATTACAGCTACGTAATGAACACTGAAGCTTTCTTT . TRBJ1-1 TRBV4-2 .
CASSEGLDRASGYTF TGTGCCAGCAGTGAGGGACTCGACAGGGCAAGCGGCTACACCTTC . TRBJ1-2 TRBV6-4 TRBD1
CASSQVGDTQYF TGCGCCAGCAGCCAAGTAGGGGATACGCAGTATTTT once TRBJ2-3 TRBV4-1 .
CASSQFRGGELFF TGTGCCAGCAGCCAATTCAGGGGCGGGGAGCTGTTTTTT . TRBJ2-2 TRBV3-1/TRBV3-2 .
CASRPRGASTEAFF TGTGCCAGTAGGCCTCGCGGGGCGAGCACTGAAGCTTTCTTT . TRBJ1-1 TRBV19 .
CASSLVVAQPQHF TGTGCCAGCAGTCTGGTGGTGGCTCAGCCCCAGCATTTT . TRBJ1-5 TRBV28 .
CASSSRWDRGKYEQYF TGTGCCAGCAGTTCGAGGTGGGACAGGGGAAAGTACGAGCAGTACTTC . TRBJ2-7 TRBV5-4 TRBD1
CASSGGSSTDTQYF TGCGCCAGCAGCGGTGGTTCTAGCACAGATACGCAGTATTTT . TRBJ2-3 TRBV10-1 .
CASGSIAGGSYNEQFF TGTGCCAGTGGCTCTATAGCGGGAGGGTCCTACAATGAGCAGTTCTTC few TRBJ2-1 TRBV19 TRBD2
CASSLARQPLDVGTQYF TGTGCCAGCAGCTTAGCGCGCCAGCCCCTTGATGTTGGGACCCAGTACTTC . TRBJ2-5 TRBV7-8 .
CAWGQLGNTIYF TGTGCCTGGGGGCAGTTGGGAAACACCATATATTTT . TRBJ1-3 TRBV30 .
CATAREGGYNEQFF TGTGCCACCGCTCGGGAGGGCGGCTACAATGAGCAGTTCTTC . TRBJ2-1 TRBV15 TRBD2
CASSAQGPKSGDTQYF TGTGCCAGCAGCGCCCAGGGGCCTAAAAGCGGAGATACGCAGTATTTT once TRBJ2-3 TRBV7-2 .
CASSLLAVTGGFTGELFF TGTGCCAGCAGCCTATTGGCGGTAACAGGCGGGTTCACCGGGGAGCTGTTTTTT . TRBJ2-2 TRBV7-3 .
CAISEQGGSYNSPLHF TGTGCCATCAGTGAGCAGGGTGGGTCCTATAATTCACCCCTCCACTTT once TRBJ1-6 TRBV10-3 .
CASTSAKQGAGNTIYF TGTGCCAGCACGTCGGCTAAACAGGGGGCTGGAAACACCATATATTTT . TRBJ1-3 TRBV28 TRBD1
CSVHRAGEQFF TGCAGCGTCCACAGGGCCGGTGAGCAGTTCTTC . TRBJ2-1 TRBV29-1 .
CASSQYQGTGNTIYF TGTGCCAGCAGCCAATACCAGGGGACTGGAAACACCATATATTTT . TRBJ1-3 TRBV3-1/TRBV3-2 .
CASSLDQPYNEQFF TGCGCCAGCAGCTTGGATCAGCCGTACAATGAGCAGTTCTTC . TRBJ2-1 TRBV5-1 .
CASSVGGSSGVGETQYF TGTGCCAGCAGCGTAGGGGGCTCGTCTGGGGTGGGAGAGACCCAGTACTTC . TRBJ2-5 TRBV9 .
CASSLGDRANSPLHF TGCGCCAGCAGCTTGGGGGACAGGGCAAATTCACCCCTCCACTTT . TRBJ1-6 TRBV5-1 TRBD1
CASSLRWGPGIENRRNQPQHF TGTGCCAGCAGTTTAAGGTGGGGCCCCGGAATCGAGAATCGGCGCAATCAGCCCCAGCATTTT . TRBJ1-5 TRBV28 .
CASSRILGEVNEAFF TGTGCCAGCAGCCGTATTCTCGGGGAAGTAAATGAAGCTTTCTTT . TRBJ1-1 TRBV7-6 .
CATSDLKGDGANVLTF TGTGCCACCAGTGATTTGAAGGGGGACGGGGCCAACGTCCTGACTTTC . TRBJ2-6 TRBV24-1 .
CASSLTGRGHIQYF TGTGCCAGCAGTTTAACGGGCAGGGGTCACATTCAGTACTTC . TRBJ2-4 TRBV28 .
CATSRGGRGETQYF TGTGCCACCAGCAGGGGGGGCCGGGGAGAGACCCAGTACTTC . TRBJ2-5 TRBV15 .